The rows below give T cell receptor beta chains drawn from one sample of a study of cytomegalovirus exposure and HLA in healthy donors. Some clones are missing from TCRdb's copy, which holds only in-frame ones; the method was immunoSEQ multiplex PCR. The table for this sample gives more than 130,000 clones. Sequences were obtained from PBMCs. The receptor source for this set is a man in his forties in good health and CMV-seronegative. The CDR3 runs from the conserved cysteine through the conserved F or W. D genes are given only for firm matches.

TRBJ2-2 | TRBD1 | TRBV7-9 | TGTGCCAGCAGCTTTGGACAGGGGGCTACCGGGGAGCTGTTTTTT | CASSFGQGATGELFF
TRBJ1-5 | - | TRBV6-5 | TGTGCCAGCAGCCCCGGGAGGGAGCGCAATCAGCCCCAGCATTTT | CASSPGRERNQPQHF
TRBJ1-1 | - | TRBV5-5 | TGTGCCAGCAGCCCCCTAGGAGGTGAAGCTTTCTTT | CASSPLGGEAFF
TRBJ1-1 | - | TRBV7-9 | TGTGCCAGCAGACTTACCGGGAACACTGAAGCTTTCTTT | CASRLTGNTEAFF
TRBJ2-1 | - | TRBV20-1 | TGCAGTGCTAGCTATTCGGGTGAGCAGTTCTTC | CSASYSGEQFF
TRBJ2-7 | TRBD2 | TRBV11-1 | TGTGCCAGCAGCCCCGGGGGGGGTCGTTCCTACGAGCAGTACTTC | CASSPGGGRSYEQYF
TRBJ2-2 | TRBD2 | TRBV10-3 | TGTGCCATCAGTGTCGCTAGCGGGGGCCCGAACACCGGGGAGCTGTTTTTT | CAISVASGGPNTGELFF
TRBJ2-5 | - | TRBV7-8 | TGTGCCAGCAGCGTCTTAGAGACCCAGTACTTC | CASSVLETQYF
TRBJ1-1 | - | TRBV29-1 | TGCAGCGTTGCCGGGAGAATGAACACTGAAGCTTTCTTT | CSVAGRMNTEAFF
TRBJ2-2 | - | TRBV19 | TGTGCCAGTAGTATAGATCGGTATTATAATACCGGGGAGCTGTTTTTT | CASSIDRYYNTGELFF
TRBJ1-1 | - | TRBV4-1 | TGCGCCAGCAGCCAATTTGACACAGGGCTTGATACTGAAGCTTTCTTT | CASSQFDTGLDTEAFF
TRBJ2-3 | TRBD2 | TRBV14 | TGTGCCAGCAGCACCCTAGCGGGGACCACAGATACGCAGTATTTT | CASSTLAGTTDTQYF
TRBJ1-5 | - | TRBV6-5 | TGTGCCAGCAGCCCCCAGAGGAGTCAGCCCCAGCATTTT | CASSPQRSQPQHF
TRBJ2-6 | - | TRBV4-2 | TGTGCCAGCAGCCAAGATCCACAGGGTGGGGCCAACGTCCTGACTTTC | CASSQDPQGGANVLTF
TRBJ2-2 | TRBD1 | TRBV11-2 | TGTGCCAGCAGCTTAAGCGTCGGGACAGAGACCGGGGAGCTGTTTTTT | CASSLSVGTETGELFF
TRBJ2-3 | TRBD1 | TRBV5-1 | TGCGCCAGCAGCGCCCAGGGGGCTGGAGATACGCAGTATTTT | CASSAQGAGDTQYF
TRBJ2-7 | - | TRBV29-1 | TGCAGCGTTGAAGAGGACAGAACCTACGAGCAGTACTTC | CSVEEDRTYEQYF
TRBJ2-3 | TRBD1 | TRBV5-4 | TGTGCCAGCAGCTTCAGGACAGGGGGCGACGATACGCAGTATTTT | CASSFRTGGDDTQYF
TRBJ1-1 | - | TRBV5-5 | TGTGCCAGCAGCTTTGCCGGCGGAGGGCTGAACACTGAAGCTTTCTTT | CASSFAGGGLNTEAFF
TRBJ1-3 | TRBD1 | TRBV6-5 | TGTGCCAGCAGTACAGGGGGGCCTGGAAACACCATATATTTT | CASSTGGPGNTIYF
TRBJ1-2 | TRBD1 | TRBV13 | TGTGCCAGCAGCTCAGGGACAGGGGGCGAAGGAGGAGGCTACACCTTC | CASSSGTGGEGGGYTF
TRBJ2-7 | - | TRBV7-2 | TGTGCCAGCAGCTTAGATGGGGGGATAGGCTACGAGCAGTACTTC | CASSLDGGIGYEQYF
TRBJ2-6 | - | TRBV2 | TGTGCCAGCAAATCAATGGCCGAGGCTGGGGCCAACGTCCTGACTTTC | CASKSMAEAGANVLTF
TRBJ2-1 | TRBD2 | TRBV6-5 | TGTGCCAGCAGTTACTCCGGGACTACATACAATGAGCAGTTCTTC | CASSYSGTTYNEQFF
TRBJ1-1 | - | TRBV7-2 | TGTGCCAGCAGCGGGGACTTCACTGAAGCTTTCTTT | CASSGDFTEAFF
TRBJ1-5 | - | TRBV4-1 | TGCGCCAGCAGCCGGGGCGGGGGGCTCAATCAGCCCCAGCATTTT | CASSRGGGLNQPQHF
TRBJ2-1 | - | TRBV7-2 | TGTGCCAGCAGCTTTACCTACAATGAGCAGTTCTTC | CASSFTYNEQFF
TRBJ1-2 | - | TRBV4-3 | TGCGCCAGCAGCCAAGATATGGGAGGTAACTATGGCTACACCTTC | CASSQDMGGNYGYTF
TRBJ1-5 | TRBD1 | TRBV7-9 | TGTGCCAGCAGCGCGACAGGGGACAGTGAGCCCCAGCATTTT | CASSATGDSEPQHF
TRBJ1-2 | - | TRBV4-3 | TGCGCCAGCAGCCAAGATAGGGGGGGCCAATATGGCTACACCTTC | CASSQDRGGQYGYTF
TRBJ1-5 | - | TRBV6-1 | TGTGCCAGCAGTCTACAGGGAAGCAATCAGCCCCAGCATTTT | CASSLQGSNQPQHF
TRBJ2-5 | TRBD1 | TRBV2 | TGTGCCAGCAGGTCACAGGGGGGTGAGACCCAGTACTTC | CASRSQGGETQYF
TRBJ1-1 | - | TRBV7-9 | TGTGCCAGCAGCCTAAGTGCCACTGAAGCTTTCTTT | CASSLSATEAFF
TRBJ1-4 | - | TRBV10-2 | TGCGCCAGCAGTGAGCCGGCCGCGGGGGCTGAAAAACTGTTTTTT | CASSEPAAGAEKLFF
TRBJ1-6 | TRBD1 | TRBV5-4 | TGTGCCAGCAGCTTGCCCGGACAGGGGGATAATTCACCCCTCCACTTT | CASSLPGQGDNSPLHF
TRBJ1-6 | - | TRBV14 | TGTGCCAGCAGCCAACTCAGGGGTTGGGATTCACCCCTCCACTTT | CASSQLRGWDSPLHF
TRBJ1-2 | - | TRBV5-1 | TGCGCCAGCAGCGTCCTAGGCGGGGACTATGGCTACACCTTC | CASSVLGGDYGYTF
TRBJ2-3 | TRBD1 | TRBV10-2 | TGCGCCAGCAGTGAGTCGACAGGGGGCACAGATACGCAGTATTTT | CASSESTGGTDTQYF
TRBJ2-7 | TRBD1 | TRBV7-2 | TGTGCCAGCAACCTAAGGGGGACAGGCTACGAGCAGTACTTC | CASNLRGTGYEQYF
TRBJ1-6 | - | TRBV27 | TGTGCCAGCAGTTTCACTCTTTATAATTCACCCCTCCACTTT | CASSFTLYNSPLHF
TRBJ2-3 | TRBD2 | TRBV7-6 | TGTGCCAGCAGCTCCCGACTAGCGGGGGGCCGGGGGCAGTATTTT | CASSSRLAGGRGQYF
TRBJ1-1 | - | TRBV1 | TGCACCAGCAGCCAAGGGTCAGGACAGGGCACTGAAGCTTTCTTT | CTSSQGSGQGTEAFF
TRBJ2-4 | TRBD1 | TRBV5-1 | TGCGCCAGCAGCGTACAGGGGATGGACAAAAACATTCAGTACTTC | CASSVQGMDKNIQYF
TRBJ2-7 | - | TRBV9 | TGTGCCAGCAGCGCCCGAGGCGGCTCCTACGAGCAGTACTTC | CASSARGGSYEQYF
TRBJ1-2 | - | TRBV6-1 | TGTGCCAGCAGTGAAGGGGGCCGCGGCTATGGCTACACCTTC | CASSEGGRGYGYTF
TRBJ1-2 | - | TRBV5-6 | TGTGCCAGCAGCTGGTCAGGGGCCCACTATGGCTACACCTTC | CASSWSGAHYGYTF
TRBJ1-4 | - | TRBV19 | TGTGCCAGTAGTATAGGGTCGGGGAGGAGTGAAAAACTGTTTTTT | CASSIGSGRSEKLFF
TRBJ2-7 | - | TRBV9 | TGTGCCAGCAGCCCCTCTACCAGGACTGACTCCTACGAGCAGTACTTC | CASSPSTRTDSYEQYF
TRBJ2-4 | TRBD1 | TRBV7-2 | TGTGCCAGCAGCTTAAGAGGTGGGGACAGGGCGGAAGGGAACATTCAGTACTTC | CASSLRGGDRAEGNIQYF
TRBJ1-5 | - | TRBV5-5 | TGTGCCAGCAGCTTGTTTGGCCCGGGGCAGCCCCAGCATTTT | CASSLFGPGQPQHF
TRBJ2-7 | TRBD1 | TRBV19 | TGTGCCAGTAGTATAGATGAGACAGGGCTCAACTACGAGCAGTACTTC | CASSIDETGLNYEQYF
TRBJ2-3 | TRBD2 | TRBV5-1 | TGCGCCAGCAAGAGTGGGGGGGGGATAGGAGATACGCAGTATTTT | CASKSGGGIGDTQYF
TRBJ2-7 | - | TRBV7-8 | TGTGCCAGCGGGAGGGGGGACTACGAGCAGTACTTC | CASGRGDYEQYF
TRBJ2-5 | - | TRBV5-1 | TGCGCCAGCAGTCGAACTCGAGCCGAGACCCAGTACTTC | CASSRTRAETQYF
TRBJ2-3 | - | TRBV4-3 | TGCGCCAGCGCCCGCCGCGCAGGGGACACAGATACGCAGTATTTT | CASARRAGDTDTQYF
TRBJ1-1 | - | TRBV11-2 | TGTGCCAGCAGTGAAGCCCTGGAAGCTTTCTTT | CASSEALEAFF
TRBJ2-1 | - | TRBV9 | TGTGCCAGCAGCGTAGGGGGGGTGAGGGACAATGAGCAGTTCTTC | CASSVGGVRDNEQFF
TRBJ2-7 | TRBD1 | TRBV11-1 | TGTGCCAGCAGGGGGCAGGGGGCCCTATCCTACGAGCAGTACTTC | CASRGQGALSYEQYF